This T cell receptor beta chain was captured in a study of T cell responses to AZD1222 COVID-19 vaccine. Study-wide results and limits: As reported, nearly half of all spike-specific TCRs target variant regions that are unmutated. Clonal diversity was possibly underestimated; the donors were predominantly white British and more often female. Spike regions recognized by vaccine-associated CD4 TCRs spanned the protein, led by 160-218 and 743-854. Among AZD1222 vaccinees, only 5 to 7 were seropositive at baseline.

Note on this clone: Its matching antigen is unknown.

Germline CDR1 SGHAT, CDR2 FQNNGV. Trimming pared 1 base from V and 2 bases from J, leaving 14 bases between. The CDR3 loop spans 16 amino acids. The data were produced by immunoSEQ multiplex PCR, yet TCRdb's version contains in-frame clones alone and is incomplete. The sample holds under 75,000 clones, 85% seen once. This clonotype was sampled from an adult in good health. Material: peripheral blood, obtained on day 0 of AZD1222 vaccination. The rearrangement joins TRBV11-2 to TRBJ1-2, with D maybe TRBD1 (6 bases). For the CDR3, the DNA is TGTGCCAGCAGCTTAGGGCCTCACAGGGAAAACTATGGCTACACCTTC. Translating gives CASSLGPHRENYGYTF.